The 31 T cell receptor beta chains reported below all come from one sample, sequenced in a study of vaccination and CD4 T cells after COVID-19. Time point in this sample: late sampling 161 to 241 days after vaccination in three convalescent patients. Treatment in this sample: approximately 10-day PBMC culture with coronavirus spike peptide pools or control peptides (ViraFEST assay). Their antigens remain unidentified. Sequencing of the DNA from cultured CD4+ T cells was carried out with the Oncomine TCR Beta short-read assay. TCRdb called the PCR reads again in MiXCR, with one record for every CDR3 protein. The table has under 30,000 distinct CDR3 sequences, roughly a third seen once. The specimen was CD4+ T cells from blood, cultured in vitro, collected about 7 months after SARS-CoV-2 vaccination. The receptors originated from a human donor who had recovered from COVID-19.

This clonotype appeared a few times. V gene TRBV7-6 combines with J gene TRBJ1-1; unclear D gene. The CDR3 extends over 13 amino acids. Trimming shortened V by 3 bases and J by 1 base, and 6 bases separated the two germline ends. Germline-derived CDR1 and CDR2 are SGHVS and FNYEAQ. The CDR3 DNA reads TGTGCCAGCAGCTTTTACGAGAACACTGAAGCTTTCTTT. Its protein product is CASSFYENTEAFF.

This clonotype was counted between two and nine times. At one end, the junction sequence differs from germline, possibly due to a read error. V is TRBV7-7 and J is TRBJ2-5; 8 positions agree with TRBD1. The CDR3 is 14 residues long. Germline-derived CDR1 and CDR2 are SSHAT and FNYEAQ (reference sequence). CDR3 DNA: TGTGCTAGCAGCAGGACAGGGTTGGGGGAGACCCAGTACTTC. It yields the protein CASSRTGLGETQYF.

This clonotype counts as medium-sized. V is TRBV7-2 and J is TRBJ2-2; D remains ambiguous. V was clipped by 1 base and J by 0 bases, with 9 bases between them. Per germline, CDR1 SGHTA and CDR2 FQGNSA. This CDR3 is 16 amino acids long. CDR3 nucleotides: TGTGCCAGCAGCTTAGTAGGGCGGACGAACACCGGGGAGCTGTTTTTT. It encodes CASSLVGRTNTGELFF.

This clonotype was counted a few times. The rearrangement links TRBV24-1 to TRBJ2-3; D is unclear. Germline V CDR1 and CDR2: KGHDR, SFDVKD. This CDR3 spans 14 amino acids. V was pared by 5 bases and J by 2 bases, with 10 bases between. The CDR3 nucleotides read TGTGCCACCAGTGTAGGCAGAAACACAGATACGCAGTATTTT. Translated, it gives CATSVGRNTDTQYF.

The chain is built from TRBV6-4 and TRBJ2-3; the D gene is possibly TRBD1 (6 bases). Trimming shortened V by 4 bases and J by 4 bases, and 12 bases separated the two germline ends. The CDR3 runs to 14 residues. CDR1 MRHNA and CDR2 SNTAGT come from the germline V gene. The CDR3 here is CASSAGVGADTQYF. The DNA for the CDR3 is TGTGCCAGCAGTGCAGGGGTAGGGGCAGATACGCAGTATTTT.

This clonotype was found a few times. The chain is built from TRBV27 and TRBJ2-7; D gene ambiguous. Trimming removed 5 bases at V and 2 bases at J, with 10 bases between. This CDR3 comprises 13 residues. The germline CDR1 and CDR2 sequences are MNHEY and SMNVEV (reference sequence). As DNA, the CDR3 is TGTGCCAGCAGTCCCCGAGGTGCCTACGAGCAGTACTTC. This encodes CASSPRGAYEQYF.

The rearrangement links TRBV28 to TRBJ1-1; no clear D gene. Trimming removed 6 bases from V and 0 bases from J, with 11 bases in between. The CDR3 runs 14 residues. The V gene's germline CDR1 is MDHEN and CDR2 SYDVKM. The CDR3 reads CASRTPLVNTEAFF. Here the CDR3 DNA reads TGTGCCAGCAGGACACCGCTTGTGAACACTGAAGCTTTCTTT.

In this sample, this clonotype turned up a few times. J is TRBJ2-7 and V is TRBV6-5; TRBD2 is a possible D gene (6 bases). The CDR3 is made up of 16 amino acids. The V end was cut by 2 bases, the J end by 6 bases, with 20 bases between. Germline lookup yields CDR1 MNHEY and CDR2 SVGAGI. The CDR3 sequence is CASSYPPYGGGSEQYF. CDR3 coding DNA: TGTGCCAGCAGTTACCCCCCGTACGGGGGAGGAAGCGAGCAGTACTTC.

The V call is TRBV2, the J call TRBJ2-1; D unclear. The CDR3 runs to 16 residues. The V gene's germline CDR1 is SNHLY and CDR2 FYNNEI. The V end lost 1 base, the J end lost 4 bases, and 14 bases lay between the germline ends. The CDR3 DNA reads TGTGCCAGCAGTGAAGTAACTTCTCTTAGATACAATGAGCAGTTCTTC. It translates to CASSEVTSLRYNEQFF.

The chain couples TRBV28 to TRBJ2-7; 8 nucleotides match TRBD2. The J segment lost 0 bases and the V segment lost 4 bases, leaving 5 bases of the junction unmatched. Germline V lookup: CDR1 MDHEN, CDR2 SYDVKM. CDR3 length equals 15 residues. The CDR3, as DNA: TGTGCCAGCAGTTCGCCGGGGGGGAGCTCCTACGAGCAGTACTTC. Protein: CASSSPGGSSYEQYF.

Comments on this clonotype: An end of the junction differs from the germline gene, which may be a read error. CDR3 residues: CSANAGKSVF. The CDR3 region has the DNA TGCAGTGCTAACGCGGGGAAATCGGTCTTC. The chain couples TRBV20-1 to TRBJ2-1; a weak D match, TRBD2 (6 bases). The germline V gene has CDR1 DFQATT and CDR2 SNEGSKA (reference sequence). CDR3 size: 10 residues.

The chain carries TRBV2 and TRBJ2-7, with D unresolved. Germline loops: CDR1 SNHLY, CDR2 FYNNEI. The germline V and J ends were trimmed by 1 base and 7 bases, with 11 bases remaining between them. The CDR3 extends over 13 amino acids. CDR3 coding DNA: TGTGCCAGCAGTGAAGAGGGAAGGTGGGAGCAGTACTTC. This codes for CASSEEGRWEQYF.

In its sample, this clonotype was seen once. The CDR3 nucleotides are TGTGCCAGCAGTGCGGGACTAGCGGGAGGCACCGGGGAGCTGTTTTTT. Residues: CASSAGLAGGTGELFF. The J gene is TRBJ2-2, the V gene TRBV27, with 15 bases matching TRBD2. Germline CDR1 and CDR2: MNHEY and SMNVEV (reference sequence). This CDR3 is built from 16 residues. The trim removed 5 bases at V and 4 bases at J, leaving 2 bases unmatched.

V is TRBV10-3 and J is TRBJ1-2; D call uncertain. Germline V gives CDR1 ENHRY, CDR2 SYGVKD. V was trimmed by 3 bases and J by 4 bases, leaving 3 bases between them. The CDR3 runs to 11 residues. The CDR3 DNA is TGTGCCATCAGTGACAGCTATGGCTACACCTTC. Translating gives CAISDSYGYTF.

V usage is TRBV5-1 and J usage is TRBJ1-2, with D possibly being TRBD1 (5 bases). The CDR3 sequence is 14 residues long. Trimming stripped 0 bases from V and 5 bases from J, with 11 bases between. Looked up from germline, CDR1 is SGHRS and CDR2 is YFSETQ. CDR3 loop: CASSLEGDRYGYTF. The CDR3 DNA reads TGCGCCAGCAGCTTGGAAGGGGATCGGTATGGCTACACCTTC.

This clonotype occurred a few times. The J gene is TRBJ2-5, the V gene TRBV27; D call uncertain. This CDR3 is 13 amino acids long. Trimming took 7 bases from V and 2 from J, leaving 11 bases between them. Germline V gene sequence: CDR1 MNHEY, CDR2 SMNVEV (reference sequence). The CDR3 sequence: CASKGQNQETQYF. CDR3 sequence (DNA): TGTGCCAGCAAGGGCCAAAATCAAGAGACCCAGTACTTC.

The sample holds a few counts of this clonotype. The V call is TRBV29-1, the J call TRBJ2-7, with D perhaps TRBD2 (5 bases). The length of the CDR3 is 13 residues. V was pared by 5 bases and J by 4 bases, with 15 bases between. The germline V gene has CDR1 SQVTM and CDR2 ANQGSEA. CDR3 residues: CSVLDSPKYEQYF. As DNA, the CDR3 is TGCAGCGTTCTGGACTCGCCCAAATACGAGCAGTACTTC.

CDR3 bases: TGCAGTGCTAGTGAACGCTACGAGCAGTACTTC. Translated: CSASERYEQYF. The J gene is TRBJ2-7, the V gene TRBV20-1; D unclear. The CDR3 contains 11 residues. Germline lookup yields CDR1 DFQATT and CDR2 SNEGSKA (reference sequence). V lost 3 bases to trimming and J lost 3 bases, with 6 bases between them.

This chain links TRBV6-5 with TRBJ1-1; a weak D match, TRBD1 (5 bases). Germline V gene lookup returns CDR1 MNHEY and CDR2 SVGAGI. The CDR3 runs 14 residues. The V and J ends lost 3 bases and 8 bases respectively, with 16 bases between them. The CDR3 loop is CASSYDTGGGEAFF. The DNA of the CDR3 is TGTGCCAGCAGTTATGACACCGGGGGGGGGGAAGCTTTCTTT.

Comment on this clonotype: The conserved phenylalanine or tryptophan normally closing the CDR3 is absent here, so this likely arose from a read error. The CDR3 protein is CASRGLAGAQETQYY. CDR3 nucleotides: TGTGCCAGCAGGGGACTAGCGGGAGCTCAAGAGACCCAGTACTAC. The chain couples TRBV11-1 to TRBJ2-5; TRBD2 matches at 14 bases. Germline V gives CDR1 SGHAT, CDR2 FQDESV (reference sequence). V dropped 6 bases and J dropped 2; count of bases not matched to a gene: 2. The CDR3 spans 15 residues.

This clonotype was counted a few times. This chain connects TRBV28 to TRBJ2-3, with 11 nucleotides matching TRBD2. With 2 bases clipped from V and 6 bases from J, the junction kept 4 bases outside the gene matches. Germline CDR1 reads MDHEN; CDR2 reads SYDVKM. CDR3 length: 15 residues. CDR3 residues: CASSLLAGGGDTQYF. CDR3 nucleotide sequence: TGTGCCAGCAGTTTACTAGCGGGAGGTGGGGATACGCAGTATTTT.

The chain employs TRBV28 and TRBJ2-5; 7 nucleotides match TRBD1. V lost 5 bases to trimming and J lost 4 bases; unmatched junction nucleotides: 4. Germline V lookup: CDR1 MDHEN, CDR2 SYDVKM. This CDR3 region has 13 residues. The chain's CDR3 is CASSRQGGETQYF. CDR3 sequence (DNA): TGTGCCAGCAGTCGACAGGGCGGAGAGACCCAGTACTTC.

This clonotype was seen more than once but under ten times. The chain links TRBV7-2 to TRBJ1-6, with D possibly matching TRBD1 (6 bases). The germline V gene has CDR1 SGHTA and CDR2 FQGNSA. The CDR3 is 15 amino acids. The V end was cut by 2 bases, the J end by 17 bases, with 22 bases between. The CDR3 is CASSLPTGATVGVHF. The CDR3 DNA is TGTGCCAGCAGCTTACCGACAGGAGCCACGGTTGGAGTCCACTTT.

Concerning this clonotype itself: Because the CDR3's place on the DNA is in doubt, the DNA is left out and the CDR3 is given as listed by TCRdb. The chain carries TRBV7-5 and TRBJ1-5; the table names TRBD1, a call not compared with the DNA. TRBV7-5 is labeled a pseudogene. With termini counted, the CDR3 has 18 amino acids. CDR3 region: CISVSEGRDVGSNQPQHF.

The V and J genes are TRBV24-1 and TRBJ2-1; 7 bases agree with TRBD2. Unmatched junction bases numbered 5, after V lost 9 bases and J lost 7 bases. Germline CDR1 KGHDR, CDR2 SFDVKD. The CDR3 is made up of 12 amino acids. CDR3 sequence (DNA): TGTGCCACCCAGGGCGGGAGTAATGAGCAGTTCTTC. This sequence encodes CATQGGSNEQFF.

V usage is TRBV4-3 and J usage is TRBJ2-7, with D possibly TRBD2 on 5 matching bases. Trimming took off 0 bases at V and 2 bases at J, with 11 bases between the two ends. The V gene's germline CDR1 is LGHNA and CDR2 YSLEER. This CDR3 has 15 amino acids. As DNA, the CDR3 is TGCGCCAGCAGCCAAGAGCTTCTAGCTGCCTACGAGCAGTACTTC. It codes for CASSQELLAAYEQYF.

This clonotype has just a few counts. The V and J genes are TRBV19 and TRBJ2-5; D may be TRBD1 or TRBD2 (5 bases each). CDR3 size: 14 residues. Looked up from germline, CDR1 is LNHDA and CDR2 is SQIVND (reference sequence). Trimming took 3 bases from V and 5 from J, leaving 13 bases between them. CDR3 DNA sequence: TGTGCCAGTAGTATTGAGGGGTATGGGGAGACCCAGTACTTC. This translates into CASSIEGYGETQYF.

This clonotype was seen a few times. The chain recombines TRBV6-1 with TRBJ2-5; 7 nucleotides line up with TRBD1. CDR1 is MNHNS, CDR2 SASEGT, per germline. Losses at the gene ends were 1 base for V and 1 base for J; bases not matched to a gene: 0. CDR3 size: 14 residues. CDR3 sequence (DNA): TGTGCCAGCAGTGAAGGGGACAGCCAAGAGACCCAGTACTTC. Amino acids: CASSEGDSQETQYF.

The gene calls are TRBV15 and TRBJ1-6, with TRBD1 matching over 8 bases. In germline, CDR1 is LNHNV, CDR2 YYDKDF (reference sequence). The CDR3 length is 15 residues. V trimming: 1 base; J trimming: 8 bases; junction bases outside the gene matches: 4. As DNA, the CDR3 is TGTGCCACCAGCAGAGTGCAGGGGGCGGATTCACCCCTCCACTTT. Translating gives CATSRVQGADSPLHF.

This clonotype showed up just a few times. This sequence joins TRBV20-1 and TRBJ2-3, with TRBD2 matching over 9 bases. Trimming removed 2 bases from V and 0 bases from J; junction bases left unmatched: 6. The CDR3 length is 16 residues. CDR1 is DFQATT, CDR2 SNEGSKA, per germline (reference sequence). The DNA for the CDR3 is TGCAGTGCTAGAAGACAAGCGGGAGGCAGCACAGATACGCAGTATTTT. Translating gives CSARRQAGGSTDTQYF.

This clonotype was detected a few times. V usage is TRBV20-1 and J usage is TRBJ1-1; D remains unclear. This CDR3 is 14 amino acids long. CDR1 DFQATT and CDR2 SNEGSKA come from the germline V gene (reference sequence). The V gene lost 2 bases and the J gene lost 5 bases, with 15 bases spanning the gap. CDR3 sequence: CSARSAGYLTEAFF. CDR3 DNA: TGCAGTGCTAGAAGCGCAGGCTACCTGACTGAAGCTTTCTTT.